The clone carrying this T cell receptor beta chain shows up as medium-sized by frequency. Its antigen is currently unknown. These data come from a study of CD8 T cells in cerebrospinal fluid in Alzheimer's disease. Overall study: Clonal expansion of CSF T cells was measured with plate-based and droplet-based single-cell sequencing.

Following a re-call of the 10x single-cell sequencing reads, TCRdb has one entry per CDR3 protein and lacks DNA. The sample includes about 1,500 distinct CDR3 sequences. Every participant was in good physical condition without acute infectious disease. Overall study findings and caveats: Expanded clones of at least 3% were commoner in Alzheimer's patients than healthy subjects.

The CDR3 is 15 residues long. The germline V gene has CDR1 SGHNT and CDR2 YYREEE (reference sequence). The sequence came from a human donor in good health. Source material: cerebrospinal fluid. The V and J genes are TRBV5-4 and TRBJ1-2; absent DNA, TCRdb's TRBD1 call cannot be checked. CDR3 region: CASSLVGREDYGYTF.